This T cell receptor beta chain was sequenced in a study of tumor-infiltrating lymphocytes in primary liver carcinoma. Starting material of roughly 550 ng total RNA yielded TCR beta cDNA via a constant-region primer. Investigators got TCR beta libraries out of three nested multiplex PCR rounds, done with slightly modified ARM-PCR. A C-beta reverse primer and TRBV1-TRBV30 forward primers served in each of the first two PCR rounds, at ten to eleven cycles apiece. One entry per CDR3 protein, called by TCRdb with MiXCR from the multiplex PCR reads. Found here are 180,000 or so distinct CDR3 sequences, around 60% of them singletons; the top ten hold approximately 67%. The study extracted blood RNA from unsorted whole blood and also extracted germline DNA. The germline V gene encodes CDR1 SGHAT and CDR2 FQNNGV. This CDR3 has 17 amino acids. V was clipped by 1 base and J by 5 bases, with 18 bases between them.

The J gene is TRBJ2-1, the V gene TRBV11-2; TRBD2 might be the D (6 bases). The receptor comes from a man in his forties with primary liver carcinoma and hepatitis B virus infection. The sequenced sample consisted of peripheral blood. The CDR3, as DNA: TGTGCCAGCAGCTTAGCCTATGTGACTAGTGGGGACAATGAGCAGTTCTTC. It encodes CASSLAYVTSGDNEQFF.